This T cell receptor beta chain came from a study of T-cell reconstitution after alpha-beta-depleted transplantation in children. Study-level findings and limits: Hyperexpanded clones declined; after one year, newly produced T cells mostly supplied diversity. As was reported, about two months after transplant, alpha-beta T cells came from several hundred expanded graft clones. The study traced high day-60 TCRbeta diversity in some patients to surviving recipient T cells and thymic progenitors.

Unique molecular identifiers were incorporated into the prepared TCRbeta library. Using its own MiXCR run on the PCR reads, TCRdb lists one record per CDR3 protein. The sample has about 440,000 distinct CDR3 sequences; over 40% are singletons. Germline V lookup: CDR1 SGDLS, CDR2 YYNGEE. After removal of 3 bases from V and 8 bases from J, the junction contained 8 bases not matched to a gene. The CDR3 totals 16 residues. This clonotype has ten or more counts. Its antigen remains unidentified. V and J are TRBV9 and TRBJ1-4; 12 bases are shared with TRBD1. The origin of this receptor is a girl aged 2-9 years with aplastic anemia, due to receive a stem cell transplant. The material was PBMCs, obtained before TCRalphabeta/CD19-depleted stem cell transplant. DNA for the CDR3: TGTGCCAGCAGCGGACGGGACAGGGGGCAAGGGGAAAAACTGTTTTTT. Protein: CASSGRDRGQGEKLFF. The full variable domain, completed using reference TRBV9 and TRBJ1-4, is DSGVTQTPKHLITATGQRVTLRCSPRSGDLSVYWYQQSLDQGLQFLIQYYNGEERAKGNILERFSAQQFPDLHSELNLSSLELGDSALYFCASSGRDRGQGEKLFFGSGTQLSVL.